The T cell receptor beta chain described here comes from a study of blood T cell repertoires in COVID-19. At the level of the study: Donors in the United States, Italy and Spain gave samples during acute or convalescent COVID-19. In each case, the material was cDNA or gDNA derived from T cells, B-cell-depleted T cells, or PBMCs.

Original processing methods: Scientists estimated how many nucleated cells there were by amplifying reference gene primers. Sequencing was performed with immunoSEQ multiplex PCR; in TCRdb, only in-frame clones are kept and a portion is missing. The V and J calls and clone size are taken from that table; D and trimming were inferred from the DNA. The table includes 290,000 or so clones, approximately 90% detected once. In germline, CDR1 is MGHRA, CDR2 YSYEKL. The CDR3 length is 14 residues. The ends were cut back, 0 bases at V and 5 bases at J, with 10 bases in the middle. The sample was peripheral blood. The clonotype originates from a man aged 18 to 29 with active or convalescent COVID-19. This rearrangement joins TRBV4-1 to TRBJ1-1; the D gene is possibly TRBD1 (6 bases). The CDR3 DNA sequence: TGCGCCAGCAGCCAAGAACAGGGTTATACTGAAGCTTTCTTT. The encoded protein is CASSQEQGYTEAFF.